This TCR beta chain was found in a study of graft-versus-host responses after intestinal transplantation. At the level of the study: Each of the recipients got a multivisceral, liver-intestinal, or isolated intestinal transplant. Anti-thymocyte globulin induction preceded about 3 years of tacrolimus and steroid maintenance in all recipients. Study-level findings and limits: The recipient marrow held GvH clones, and some of them showed up first in ileum or blood.

On this clone itself: The antigen is unknown. Germline is not matched at one junction end, which may reflect a read error. Different DNA sequences within this sample yield the same CDR3.

CDR3 length: 13 amino acids. Looked up from germline, CDR1 is MGHDK and CDR2 is SYGVNS. Assay used: immunoSEQ multiplex PCR; TCRdb lists only in-frame clones, some missing. The table includes roughly 25,000 clones, around nine tenths detected once. The sample in question was PBMCs, obtained around 38 days after intestinal transplant. The V gene is TRBV25-1, the J gene TRBJ2-5; D is undetermined. This sequence was found in a human patient who received an intestinal transplant, so some T cells may come from the graft donor. The CDR3 reads CASSEYGQETQYF. CDR3 bases: TGTGCCAGCAGTGAATACGGGCAAGAGACTCAGTACTTC.